This T cell receptor beta chain comes out of a study of human T cells and chemical hapten exposure. Study summary: Affected patients, primarily female, had alopecia areata, totalis or universalis. It was small differences in pooled library volume that mainly caused per-sample TCR yields to vary.

CDR1 is LNHNV and CDR2 is YYDKDF in the germline V gene (reference sequence). The V end lost 7 bases, the J end lost 6 bases, and 16 bases lay between the germline ends. The CDR3 sequence is 14 residues long. Time point: patch test 2, 6 weeks after DPC sensitization. The treatment here: therapeutic diphenylcyclopropenone sensitization with weekly scalp DPC. Prior to each patch test being applied, blood was drawn. Source study methods: Counting gave a median of 95,638 TCRs per sample, with values ranging from roughly 23,224 to 700,000. A single record per CDR3 protein comes from TCRdb applying MiXCR to the RACE reads. These V and J calls are TCRdb output, not the study's own analysis. The table lists about 82,000 distinct CDR3 sequences, 6.6% of them singletons, with about 1.5% in the top ten.

The input for sequencing was whole blood, taken in connection with sensitization to the hapten diphenylcyclopropenone (DPC). The chain recombines TRBV15 with TRBJ2-4; D is ambiguous. This TCR was recovered from a woman aged 30 to 39 with alopecia areata. Some clones in this sample may be carry-over from other donors' samples. In DNA form, the CDR3 reads TGTGCCACCACCAAGGCCCTTCGGAGAAACATTCAGTACTTC. Protein product: CATTKALRRNIQYF.